This is a list of T cell receptor beta chains from one sample in a study of CD8 T cells in ankylosing spondylitis. TCRdb reprocessed the 5' RACE reads via MiXCR and lists one record per CDR3 protein. This table has about 30,000 distinct CDR3 sequences, approximately 15% appearing once. Sequencing was carried out using blood. These receptors were obtained from a male donor with ankylosing spondylitis or in good health (not recorded which). CDR3s leave out the opening cysteine and the closing phenylalanine or tryptophan.

V	J	CDR3
TRBV5-1	TRBJ1-1	ASSLDGGTEAF
TRBV12-3/TRBV12-4	TRBJ2-1	ASSFRTSYNEQF
TRBV5-6	TRBJ1-5	ASSPWDREGQPQH
TRBV29-1	TRBJ2-5	SAGTSRGETQY
TRBV30	TRBJ2-2	AWNTASNTGELF
TRBV10-3	TRBJ2-2	AISTTGELF
TRBV28	TRBJ1-4	ASSYPGQGLNEKLF
TRBV5-1	TRBJ2-7	ASSSNRGVGNEQY
TRBV5-1	TRBJ1-1	ASSLGQSSEAF
TRBV2	TRBJ2-1	ASTPGSAYNEQF
TRBV5-1	TRBJ2-1	ASSFNRDHEQF
TRBV7-2	TRBJ2-1	ASSLKVHPNEQF
TRBV20-1	TRBJ2-1	SARRGDEQF
TRBV12-3/TRBV12-4	TRBJ2-7	ASSLDRSSGQKY
TRBV10-3	TRBJ1-4	AISENQGKLF
TRBV2	TRBJ2-1	ASTIRQGGEQF
TRBV7-3	TRBJ1-2	ASSSNIRGGNYGYT
TRBV5-1	TRBJ2-2	ASSREGDNTGELF
TRBV20-1	TRBJ2-2	SARDVGGELF
TRBV11-2	TRBJ1-1	ASSFDDRGLEAF
TRBV5-1	TRBJ2-5	ASSFSSETQY
TRBV6-1	TRBJ2-2	ASSVGQVGNTGELF
TRBV27	TRBJ2-1	ASSLGQRYNEQF
TRBV9	TRBJ2-2	ASSVEDTYGELF
TRBV4-1	TRBJ1-2	ASSQDPGQSNGYT
TRBV20-1	TRBJ2-3	SARKGSGGFMNTQY
TRBV27	TRBJ1-3	ASSTQDALLGNTIY
TRBV5-1	TRBJ2-7	ASSPDLPPSY
TRBV27	TRBJ2-2	ASSLFSPNTGELF
TRBV7-2	TRBJ2-2	ASSFRQGAGELF
TRBV7-2	TRBJ1-5	ASSVMGGNQPQH
TRBV5-6	TRBJ2-3	ASSLGFRSDDTQY
TRBV29-1	TRBJ2-2	SALGIGGSNTGELF
TRBV7-6	TRBJ2-2	ASSLPADAGELF
TRBV28	TRBJ2-3	ASSTTATAKDSDTQY